This paragraph reports one T cell receptor (beta chain). Method: immunoSEQ multiplex PCR; TCRdb's copy keeps in-frame clones and lacks some. The sample carries under 65,000 clones, roughly 90% recorded once. J was trimmed by 5 bases and V by 7 bases; bases with no gene match: 11. This CDR3 has 15 residues. Germline-derived CDR1 and CDR2 are MNHEY and SVGAGI. This sample stems from a study of blood T cell repertoires in COVID-19. The source is a human donor in a cohort sampled during active COVID-19. The genes are TRBV6-5 and TRBJ2-3, with TRBD2 matching 8 bases. Sequences were obtained from peripheral blood. The CDR3 bases are TGTGCCAGCACCTTGGGCGGGGGGCAGGGAGATACGCAGTATTTT. This sequence encodes CASTLGGGQGDTQYF.